A single sample gave rise to the 30 T cell receptor beta chains below, sequenced in a study of cytomegalovirus exposure and HLA in healthy donors. The data were produced by immunoSEQ multiplex PCR, yet TCRdb's version contains in-frame clones alone and is incomplete. The repertoire holds about 38,000 clones, with about 93% as singletons. The sample taken for sequencing was PBMCs. The receptors derive from a man between 18 and 29 years old in good health and CMV-seronegative.

The chain joins TRBV7-8 to TRBJ2-5, with D possibly TRBD1 on 5 matching bases. CDR1 is SGHVS, CDR2 FQNEAQ, per germline. This CDR3 has 14 residues. Between the trimmed V and J ends, which lost 1 base and 4 bases, there was a span of 10 bases. The DNA for the CDR3 is TGTGCCAGCAGCTTAGGACAGAAACGAGAGACCCAGTACTTC. Encoded protein: CASSLGQKRETQYF.

The J gene is TRBJ2-3, the V gene TRBV5-1; 8 nucleotides align to TRBD1. The junction had 5 bases not matched to a gene; V was cut back by 4 bases and J by 4 bases. The CDR3 has 14 residues. Germline loops: CDR1 SGHRS, CDR2 YFSETQ. CDR3 residues: CASSGGTGADTQYF. CDR3 DNA: TGCGCCAGCAGCGGGGGGACAGGCGCAGATACGCAGTATTTT.

J is TRBJ2-1 and V is TRBV30; TRBD1 might be the D (6 bases). Germline-derived CDR1 and CDR2 are GTSNPN and SVGIG (reference sequence). Trimming cost V 4 bases and J 5 bases, with 27 bases left between them. This CDR3 spans 18 amino acids. DNA for the CDR3: TGTGCCTGGATTGTTAGTGGTCGGACAGCCTTTAAGGACAATGAGCAGTTCTTC. Translating it yields CAWIVSGRTAFKDNEQFF.

The chain employs TRBV6-1 and TRBJ1-5; D might be TRBD1 (5 bases). V was trimmed by 2 bases and J by 3 bases, leaving 11 bases between them. The V gene's germline CDR1 is MNHNS and CDR2 SASEGT. The CDR3 contains 15 residues. The CDR3 region has the DNA TGTGCCAGCAGTGAATGGGGGGTTACCAATCAGCCCCAGCATTTT. Residues: CASSEWGVTNQPQHF.

The chain joins TRBV28 to TRBJ2-5, with 10 bases that match TRBD1. The ends lost 7 bases at V and 1 base at J; junction bases unmatched: 9. Looked up from germline, CDR1 is MDHEN and CDR2 is SYDVKM. The CDR3 is 16 amino acids. The CDR3 here is CASNKGGQGGQETQYF. The CDR3 nucleotides are TGTGCCAGCAATAAAGGAGGACAGGGGGGCCAAGAGACCCAGTACTTC.

The CDR3 sequence: CASSSGGQPQHF. In DNA form, the CDR3 reads TGTGCCAGCAGTTCCGGCGGTCAGCCCCAGCATTTT. The chain is built from TRBV6-6 and TRBJ1-5; D ambiguous. The CDR3 has 12 residues. CDR1 MNHNY and CDR2 SVGAGI come from the germline V gene (reference sequence). The ends were cut back, 4 bases at V and 6 bases at J, with 7 bases in the middle.

CDR3 bases: TGTGCCAGCCCTCTCCCCTACGAGCAGTACTTC. It yields the protein CASPLPYEQYF. The genes are TRBV21-1 and TRBJ2-7; the DNA was not compared with TRBD2, the D call given in the table. TRBV21-1 is marked as a pseudogene. The CDR3 contains 11 residues.

The CDR3 region has the DNA TGTGCCAGCAGCTTCTCCGGGAAAGAGACCCAGTACTTC. Protein product: CASSFSGKETQYF. The V gene is TRBV7-3, the J gene TRBJ2-5; weak D call: TRBD2 (5 bases). Germline V gene lookup returns CDR1 SGHTA and CDR2 FQGTGA. The V end was cut by 3 bases, the J end by 3 bases, with 8 bases between. The CDR3 is 13 residues long.

The J gene is TRBJ2-3, the V gene TRBV29-1, with unresolved D. V was cut by 3 bases and J by 2 bases, with 3 bases left in between. Germline assignment: CDR1 SQVTM and CDR2 ANQGSEA. This CDR3 has 11 residues. The CDR3, as DNA: TGCAGCGTTGACTTCACAGATACGCAGTATTTT. This sequence encodes CSVDFTDTQYF.

The chain employs TRBV9 and TRBJ2-1; weak D call: TRBD2 (5 bases). The CDR3 consists of 14 residues. V was trimmed by 0 bases and J by 6 bases, leaving 10 bases between them. Per the germline V gene, CDR1 is SGDLS and CDR2 is YYNGEE. The CDR3 coding sequence is TGTGCCAGCAGCGTAGGAGCGGATCCCAATGAGCAGTTCTTC. Amino acids: CASSVGADPNEQFF.

The chain employs TRBV6-6 and TRBJ2-1; D might be TRBD1 (6 bases). V was clipped by 6 bases and J by 2 bases, with 11 bases between them. The CDR3 runs to 14 residues. Per germline, CDR1 MNHNY and CDR2 SVGAGI (reference sequence). This chain's CDR3 is CASRQGLAYNEQFF. For the CDR3, the DNA is TGTGCCAGCAGACAGGGTTTAGCCTACAATGAGCAGTTCTTC.

The rearrangement uses TRBV5-5 and TRBJ2-3, with TRBD2 matching 8 bases. The trim removed 3 bases at V and 2 bases at J, leaving 8 bases unmatched. The length of the CDR3 is 16 residues. Germline assignment: CDR1 SGHKS and CDR2 YYEKEE (reference sequence). DNA of the CDR3: TGTGCCAGCAGCTGGGGGCGGGGGGCCAACACAGATACGCAGTATTTT. Translated: CASSWGRGANTDTQYF.

This chain uses TRBV6-1 with TRBJ2-7, with D unresolved. The germline V and J ends were trimmed by 2 bases and 2 bases, with 7 bases remaining between them. The CDR3 runs to 13 residues. The germline V gene has CDR1 MNHNS and CDR2 SASEGT. The CDR3 nucleotides are TGTGCCAGCAGTGAAAGCTCCACCTACGAGCAGTACTTC. This encodes CASSESSTYEQYF.

The chain joins TRBV19 to TRBJ1-2; no definite D call. V was shortened by 4 bases and J by 4 bases, with 16 bases between the two germline ends. CDR1 is LNHDA and CDR2 is SQIVND in the germline V gene (reference sequence). The CDR3 has 15 residues. This CDR3 reads CASSRFEPDFYGYTF. The CDR3 nucleotides are TGTGCCAGTAGTAGGTTCGAGCCAGACTTCTATGGCTACACCTTC.

Here the CDR3 DNA reads TGCGCCAGCAGCACTAGCCTCACCTCCTACGAGCAGTACTTC. The encoded protein is CASSTSLTSYEQYF. The gene calls are TRBV5-1 and TRBJ2-7; maybe TRBD2 (6 bases). V was trimmed by 4 bases and J by 0 bases, leaving 11 bases between them. The CDR3 totals 14 residues. The V gene's germline CDR1 is SGHRS and CDR2 YFSETQ.

This clone was found once. This chain uses TRBV30 with TRBJ1-2; D is uncertain. V was cut by 6 bases and J by 3 bases, with 17 bases left in between. The germline gives CDR1 GTSNPN, CDR2 SVGIG (reference sequence). The CDR3 contains 14 residues. The CDR3, as DNA: TGTGCCTGCTCGACCCAGGATTACTACTATGGCTACACCTTC. Its translation: CACSTQDYYYGYTF. Full variable domain (missing parts from reference TRBV30 and TRBJ1-2): SQTIHQWPATLVQPVGSPLSLECTVEGTSNPNLYWYRQAAGRGLQLLFYSVGIGQISSEVPQNLSASRPQDRQFILSSKKLLLSDSGFYLCACSTQDYYYGYTFGSGTRLTVV.

V is TRBV6-1 and J is TRBJ1-1; 8 bases match TRBD1. V was clipped by 1 base and J by 2 bases; unmatched bases: 6. Germline CDR1 and CDR2: MNHNS and SASEGT. The length of the CDR3 is 16 residues. CDR3 coding DNA: TGTGCCAGCAGTGAAGACAAAGGACAGGGAAACACTGAAGCTTTCTTT. Translating gives CASSEDKGQGNTEAFF.

The chain has TRBV5-1 and TRBJ2-5; D is perhaps TRBD1 (6 bases). Germline lookup yields CDR1 SGHRS and CDR2 YFSETQ. V dropped 0 bases and J dropped 3 bases, with 12 bases sitting between them. The CDR3 consists of 15 residues. The CDR3 region is CASSLGTDDKETQYF. DNA for the CDR3: TGCGCCAGCAGCTTGGGGACAGACGACAAAGAGACCCAGTACTTC.

The chain employs TRBV2 and TRBJ2-5; TRBD2 matches 8 bases. CDR3 length: 15 residues. The germline CDR1 and CDR2 sequences are SNHLY and FYNNEI. The V gene end was trimmed by 4 bases and the J gene end by 5 bases; junction bases not matched to a gene: 9. The CDR3: CASSVLSGRMETQYF. The CDR3 nucleotides read TGTGCCAGCAGTGTTTTAAGCGGGAGAATGGAGACCCAGTACTTC.

The chain links TRBV11-3 to TRBJ2-1, with a tentative D call TRBD1 (6 bases). The CDR3 contains 13 residues. Germline lookup yields CDR1 SGHNT and CDR2 YENEEA. Trimming removed 1 base from V and 7 bases from J, with 8 bases in between. CDR3 DNA sequence: TGTGCCAGCAGCTTAGTAAGGGGGAATGAGCAGTTCTTC. The encoded protein is CASSLVRGNEQFF.

This clone occurred a few times. Other DNA sequences in this sample translate to the same CDR3. This chain joins TRBV7-3 and TRBJ2-3; D may be TRBD2 (6 bases). Germline-derived CDR1 and CDR2 are SGHTA and FQGTGA. This CDR3 is 14 amino acids long. V was pared by 2 bases and J by 3 bases, with 9 bases between. CDR3 bases: TGTGCCAGCAGCTTACAAGGAGGGACAGATACGCAGTATTTT. The encoded protein is CASSLQGGTDTQYF.

V usage is TRBV6-1 and J usage is TRBJ2-3; TRBD2 agrees at 8 bases. The CDR3 runs to 12 residues. The V gene end was trimmed by 3 bases and the J gene end by 8 bases; junction bases not matched to a gene: 1. Germline loops: CDR1 MNHNS, CDR2 SASEGT. The CDR3 protein is CASSDGGGTQYF. CDR3 DNA sequence: TGTGCCAGCAGTGACGGGGGGGGTACGCAGTATTTT.

This clone was found a few times. The V and J genes are TRBV11-2 and TRBJ1-3; 7 nucleotides agree with TRBD1. Germline assignment: CDR1 SGHAT and CDR2 FQNNGV. The CDR3 runs 16 residues. V was clipped by 5 bases and J by 1 base; unmatched bases: 8. The CDR3 region has the DNA TGTGCCAGCAGCATGTCCGGGACAGTATCTGGAAACACCATATATTTT. It translates to CASSMSGTVSGNTIYF. Looking up the rest from reference TRBV11-2 and TRBJ1-3 gives the full variable domain: EAGVAQSPRYKIIEKRQSVAFWCNPISGHATLYWYQQILGQGPKLLIQFQNNGVVDDSQLPKDRFSAERLKGVDSTLKIQPAKLEDSAVYLCASSMSGTVSGNTIYFGEGSWLTVV.

The genes are TRBV7-6 and TRBJ2-5; possible D gene TRBD1, 6 bases. The CDR3 runs to 13 residues. Trimming shortened V by 5 bases and J by 2 bases, and 9 bases separated the two germline ends. From germline, CDR1 is SGHVS and CDR2 FNYEAQ. The CDR3 DNA is TGTGCCAGCAGCGACAGGCTACAAGAGACCCAGTACTTC. Protein: CASSDRLQETQYF.

In its sample, this clone was seen a few times. CDR3 sequence (DNA): TGTGCAAGTCGCTTAGCGGGCGCAGGGAGGGACAATGAGCAGTTCTTC. Protein product: CASRLAGAGRDNEQFF. This chain joins TRBV12-2 and TRBJ2-1; the table's D call, TRBD2, was not checked against the DNA. TRBV12-2 is termed a pseudogene. This CDR3 contains 16 residues.

The chain is built from TRBV13 and TRBJ2-7, with D unresolved. This CDR3 spans 13 amino acids. V was shortened by 4 bases and J by 2 bases, with 9 bases between the two germline ends. Germline lookup yields CDR1 PRHDT and CDR2 FYEKMQ (reference sequence). CDR3 nucleotide sequence: TGTGCCAGCAGCTCTACCCGGGCCTACGAGCAGTACTTC. Translating gives CASSSTRAYEQYF.

Concerning this clone: A junction end diverges from the germline sequence, so it may reflect a read error. This rearrangement joins TRBV7-6 to TRBJ2-2, with 8 bases matching TRBD2. The CDR3 is made up of 16 amino acids. Germline V gives CDR1 SGHVS, CDR2 FNYEAQ. CDR3 in DNA: TGTGCCAGCAGCTTGGGGGGACTAGGGAACGCCGGGGAGCTGTTTTTT. It encodes CASSLGGLGNAGELFF.

The V gene is TRBV30, the J gene TRBJ2-7; 15 bases are a match to TRBD2. With 6 bases clipped from V and 3 bases from J, the junction kept 6 bases outside the gene matches. Germline V gene data show CDR1 as GTSNPN and CDR2 as SVGIG (reference sequence). This CDR3 region has 15 residues. CDR3 in DNA: TGTGCCTGCCAAGGGACTAGCGGGAGGCTCTACGAGCAGTACTTC. Translated: CACQGTSGRLYEQYF.

The chain is built from TRBV5-1 and TRBJ2-7; TRBD2 matches 9 bases. Germline CDR1 reads SGHRS; CDR2 reads YFSETQ. The CDR3 is made up of 15 amino acids. V trimming: 0 bases; J trimming: 3 bases; junction bases outside the gene matches: 4. The CDR3 protein is CASSLEVSGSYEQYF. CDR3 in DNA: TGCGCCAGCAGCTTGGAAGTTAGCGGGAGCTACGAGCAGTACTTC.

The chain joins TRBV6-5 to TRBJ2-7; 7 bases agree with TRBD1. J was trimmed by 5 bases and V by 2 bases; bases with no gene match: 12. Germline V lookup: CDR1 MNHEY, CDR2 SVGAGI. This CDR3 is built from 16 residues. CDR3 region: CASSYLRTGKRDEQYF. Written as DNA, the CDR3 is TGTGCCAGCAGTTACCTGAGGACAGGTAAAAGAGACGAGCAGTACTTC.